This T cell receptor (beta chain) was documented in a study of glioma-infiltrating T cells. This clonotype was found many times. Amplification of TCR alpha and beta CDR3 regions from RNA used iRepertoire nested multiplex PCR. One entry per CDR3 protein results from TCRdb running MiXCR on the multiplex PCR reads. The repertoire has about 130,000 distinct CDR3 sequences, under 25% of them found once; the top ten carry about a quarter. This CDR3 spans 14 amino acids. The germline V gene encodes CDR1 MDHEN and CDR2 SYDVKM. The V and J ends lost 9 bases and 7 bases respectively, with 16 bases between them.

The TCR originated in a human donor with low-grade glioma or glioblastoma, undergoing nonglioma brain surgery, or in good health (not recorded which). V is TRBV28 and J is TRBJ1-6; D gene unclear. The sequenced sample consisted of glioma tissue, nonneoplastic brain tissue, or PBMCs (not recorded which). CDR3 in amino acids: CASKGGNVNSPLHF. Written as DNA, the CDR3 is TGTGCCAGTAAGGGAGGGAATGTGAATTCACCCCTCCACTTT.